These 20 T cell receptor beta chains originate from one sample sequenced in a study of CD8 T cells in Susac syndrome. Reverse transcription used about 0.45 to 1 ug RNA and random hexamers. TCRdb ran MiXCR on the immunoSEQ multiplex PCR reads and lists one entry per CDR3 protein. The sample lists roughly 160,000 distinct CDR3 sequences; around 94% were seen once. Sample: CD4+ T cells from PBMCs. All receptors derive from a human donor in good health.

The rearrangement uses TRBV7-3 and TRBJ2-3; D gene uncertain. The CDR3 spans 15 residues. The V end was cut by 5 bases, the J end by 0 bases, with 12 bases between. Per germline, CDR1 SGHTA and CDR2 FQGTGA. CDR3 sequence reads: CASSPMGTSTDTQYF. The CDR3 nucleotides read TGTGCCAGCAGCCCGATGGGAACTAGCACAGATACGCAGTATTTT.

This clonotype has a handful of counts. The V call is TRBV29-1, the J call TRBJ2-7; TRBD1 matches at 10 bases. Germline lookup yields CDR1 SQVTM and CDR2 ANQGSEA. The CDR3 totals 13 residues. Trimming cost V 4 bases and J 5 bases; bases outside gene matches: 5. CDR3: CSVAGTGVHEQYF. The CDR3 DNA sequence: TGCAGCGTTGCTGGGACAGGGGTCCACGAGCAGTACTTC.

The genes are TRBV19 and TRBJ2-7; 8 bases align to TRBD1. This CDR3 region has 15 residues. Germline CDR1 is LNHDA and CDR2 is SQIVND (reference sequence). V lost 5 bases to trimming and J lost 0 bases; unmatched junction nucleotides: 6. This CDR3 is CASSPSGTGSYEQYF. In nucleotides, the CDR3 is TGTGCCAGTAGTCCCTCCGGGACAGGCTCCTACGAGCAGTACTTC. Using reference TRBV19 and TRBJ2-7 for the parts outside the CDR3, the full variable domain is DGGITQSPKYLFRKEGQNVTLSCEQNLNHDAMYWYRQDPGQGLRLIYYSQIVNDFQKGDIAEGYSVSREKKESFPLTVTSAQKNPTAFYLCASSPSGTGSYEQYFGPGTRLTVT.

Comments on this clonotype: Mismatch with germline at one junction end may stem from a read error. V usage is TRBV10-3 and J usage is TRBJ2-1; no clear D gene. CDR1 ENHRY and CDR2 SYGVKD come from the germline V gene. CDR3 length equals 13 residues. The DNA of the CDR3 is TGTGCCATCAGTGAGTCCTCCTTCAATGAGCAGTTCTTC. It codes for CAISESSFNEQFF.

The CDR3 nucleotides read TGTGCCAGCAGCTTAGGGTTTTCCGGGAGCTACTACGAGCAGTACTTC. This codes for CASSLGFSGSYYEQYF. The V call is TRBV7-2, the J call TRBJ2-7; D perhaps matches TRBD2 (6 bases). V was shortened by 1 base and J by 3 bases, with 16 bases between the two germline ends. Germline lookup yields CDR1 SGHTA and CDR2 FQGNSA. This CDR3 has 16 residues.

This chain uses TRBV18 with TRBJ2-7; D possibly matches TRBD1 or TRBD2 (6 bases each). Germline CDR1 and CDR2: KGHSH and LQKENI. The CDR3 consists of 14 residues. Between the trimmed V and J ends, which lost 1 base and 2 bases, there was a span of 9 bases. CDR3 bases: TGTGCCAGCTCACCACGGCGGGACACCTACGAGCAGTACTTC. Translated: CASSPRRDTYEQYF.

The CDR3 DNA follows: TGTGCCAGCAGTCAACAGTTTAATGAGCAGTTCTTC. It encodes CASSQQFNEQFF. V gene TRBV7-2 combines with J gene TRBJ2-1; D is uncertain. This CDR3 spans 12 amino acids. V was pared by 6 bases and J by 7 bases, with 10 bases between. Germline CDR1 SGHTA, CDR2 FQGNSA.

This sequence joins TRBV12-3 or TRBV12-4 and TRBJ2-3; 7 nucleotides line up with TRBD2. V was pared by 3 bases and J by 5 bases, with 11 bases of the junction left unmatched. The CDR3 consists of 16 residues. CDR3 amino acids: CASSFRPGGREDTQYF. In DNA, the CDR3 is TGTGCCAGCAGTTTTAGGCCGGGAGGTAGGGAAGATACGCAGTATTTT.

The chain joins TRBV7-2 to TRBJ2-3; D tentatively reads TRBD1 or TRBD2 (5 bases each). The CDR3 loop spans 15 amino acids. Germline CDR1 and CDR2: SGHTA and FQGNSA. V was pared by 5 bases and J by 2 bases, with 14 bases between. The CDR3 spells CASSRGGRVTDTQYF. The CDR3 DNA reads TGTGCCAGCAGCCGGGGCGGCAGGGTCACAGATACGCAGTATTTT.

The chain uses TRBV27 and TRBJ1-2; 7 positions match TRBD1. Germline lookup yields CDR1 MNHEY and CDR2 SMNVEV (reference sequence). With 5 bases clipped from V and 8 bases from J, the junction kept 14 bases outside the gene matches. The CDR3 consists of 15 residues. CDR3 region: CASSAGGPSRRGYTF. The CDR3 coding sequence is TGTGCCAGCAGTGCAGGGGGACCCTCAAGGCGCGGCTACACCTTC.

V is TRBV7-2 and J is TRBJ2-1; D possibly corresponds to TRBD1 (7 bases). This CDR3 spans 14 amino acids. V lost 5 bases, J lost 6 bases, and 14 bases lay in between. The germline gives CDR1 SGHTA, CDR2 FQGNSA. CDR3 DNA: TGTGCCAGCAGCAAAGGACAGGAGGGCAATGAGCAGTTCTTC. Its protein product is CASSKGQEGNEQFF.

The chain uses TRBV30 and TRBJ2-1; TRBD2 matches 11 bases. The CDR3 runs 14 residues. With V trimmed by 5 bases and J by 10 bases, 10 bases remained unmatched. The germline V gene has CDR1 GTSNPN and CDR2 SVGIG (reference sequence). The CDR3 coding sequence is TGTGCCTGGTCTCTAGCGGGGGGCTTTAAGGAGCAGTTCTTC. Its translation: CAWSLAGGFKEQFF.

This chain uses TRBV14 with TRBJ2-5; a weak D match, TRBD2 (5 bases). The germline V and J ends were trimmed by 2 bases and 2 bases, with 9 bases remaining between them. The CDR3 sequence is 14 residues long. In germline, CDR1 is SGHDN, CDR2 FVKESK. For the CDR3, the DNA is TGTGCCAGCAGCCAATTCGCGGGTCAAGAGACCCAGTACTTC. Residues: CASSQFAGQETQYF.

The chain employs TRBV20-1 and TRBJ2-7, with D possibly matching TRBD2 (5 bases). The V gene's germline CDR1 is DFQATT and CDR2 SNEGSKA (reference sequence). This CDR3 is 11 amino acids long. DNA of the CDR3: TGCAGCTCTGGGAGAATAAACGAGCAGTACTTC. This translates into CSSGRINEQYF.

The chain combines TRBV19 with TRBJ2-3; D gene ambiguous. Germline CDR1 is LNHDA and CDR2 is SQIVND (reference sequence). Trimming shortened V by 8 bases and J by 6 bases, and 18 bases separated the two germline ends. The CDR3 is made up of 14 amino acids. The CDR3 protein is CASGDPGSRDTQYF. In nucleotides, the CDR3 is TGTGCCAGTGGGGATCCGGGTTCCCGCGATACGCAGTATTTT.

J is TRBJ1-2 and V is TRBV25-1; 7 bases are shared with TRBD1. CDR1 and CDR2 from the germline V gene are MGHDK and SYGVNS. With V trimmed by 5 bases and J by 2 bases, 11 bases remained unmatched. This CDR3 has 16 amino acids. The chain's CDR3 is CASSYGGTGDNYGYTF. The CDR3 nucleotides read TGTGCCAGCAGTTATGGGGGTACAGGGGACAACTATGGCTACACCTTC.

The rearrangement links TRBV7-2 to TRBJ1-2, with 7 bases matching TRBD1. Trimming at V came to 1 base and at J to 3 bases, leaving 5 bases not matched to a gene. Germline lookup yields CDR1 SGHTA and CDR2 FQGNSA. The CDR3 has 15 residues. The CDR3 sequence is CASSLDYRGDYGYTF. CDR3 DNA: TGTGCCAGCAGCTTAGACTACAGGGGTGACTATGGCTACACCTTC. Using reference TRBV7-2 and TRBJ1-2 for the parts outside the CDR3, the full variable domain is GAGVSQSPSNKVTEKGKDVELRCDPISGHTALYWYRQSLGQGLEFLIYFQGNSAPDKSGLPSDRFSAERTGGSVSTLTIQRTQQEDSAVYLCASSLDYRGDYGYTFGSGTRLTVV.

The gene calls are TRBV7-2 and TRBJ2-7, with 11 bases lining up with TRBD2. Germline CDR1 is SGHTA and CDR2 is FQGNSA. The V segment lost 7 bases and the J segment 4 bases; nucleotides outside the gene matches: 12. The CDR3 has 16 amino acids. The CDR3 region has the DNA TGTGCCAGCACCCGGGCTAGCGGGGGGCACCAATACGAGCAGTACTTC. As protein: CASTRASGGHQYEQYF.

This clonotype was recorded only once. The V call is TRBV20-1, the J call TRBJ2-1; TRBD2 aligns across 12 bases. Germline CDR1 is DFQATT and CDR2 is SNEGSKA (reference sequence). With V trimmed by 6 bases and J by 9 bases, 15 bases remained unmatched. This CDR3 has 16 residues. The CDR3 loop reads CSAYDPLAGGRSEQFF. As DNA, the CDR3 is TGCAGTGCGTATGATCCTCTAGCGGGGGGGCGGAGTGAGCAGTTCTTC.

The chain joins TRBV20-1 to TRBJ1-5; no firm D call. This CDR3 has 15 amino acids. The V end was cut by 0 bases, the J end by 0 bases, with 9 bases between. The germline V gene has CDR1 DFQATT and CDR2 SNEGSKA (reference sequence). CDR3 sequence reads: CSARDMRVSNQPQHF. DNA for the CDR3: TGCAGTGCTAGAGATATGAGGGTTAGCAATCAGCCCCAGCATTTT.